This TCR beta chain was retrieved from a study of cytomegalovirus exposure and HLA in healthy donors. This PCR relied on a set of 60 Vbeta primers and 13 Jbeta primers. Clones were sequenced by immunoSEQ multiplex PCR, and TCRdb holds only the in-frame ones, with some missing. The sample shows roughly 100,000 clones, approximately 79% of them seen only once. CDR3 length: 16 amino acids. Germline CDR1 reads LNHDA; CDR2 reads SQIVND (reference sequence). The V gene lost 6 bases and the J gene lost 2 bases, with 17 bases spanning the gap. The rearrangement links TRBV19 to TRBJ1-5, with D possibly matching TRBD1 (6 bases). This TCR derives from a man aged 55 to 70 in good health and CMV-seronegative. Material for sequencing was PBMCs. The CDR3 is CASSYLGTLGNQPQHF. The CDR3 nucleotides read TGTGCCAGTAGCTATCTCGGGACACTTGGCAATCAGCCCCAGCATTTT.